This T cell receptor (beta chain) was identified in a study of cytomegalovirus exposure and HLA in healthy donors. This clone has more than one count but fewer than ten. What it binds is not known. Study-wide results and caveats: With later analysis, a missense DCLRE1C variant became linked to TCR beta V- and J-gene trimming.

At the time of sampling, donors were nominally healthy, though unrecorded immune exposures were likely. Primers for the PCR totalled 60 Vbeta and 13 Jbeta. Clones were sequenced by immunoSEQ multiplex PCR, and TCRdb holds only the in-frame ones, with some missing. The sample has just over 80,000 clones, about 79% seen once. The CDR3 is 15 amino acids. J lost 7 bases, V lost 3 bases, and 7 bases had no gene match. Germline CDR1 is SGDLS and CDR2 is YYNGEE. Sequences were obtained from PBMCs. This sequence was found in a man aged 18-30 years in good health and CMV-seropositive. The V gene is TRBV9, the J gene TRBJ1-4; 9 bases fit TRBD1. The DNA of the CDR3 is TGTGCCAGCAGCGCCCCCGGGACAGGGTCTGAAAAACTGTTTTTT. Translating gives CASSAPGTGSEKLFF.